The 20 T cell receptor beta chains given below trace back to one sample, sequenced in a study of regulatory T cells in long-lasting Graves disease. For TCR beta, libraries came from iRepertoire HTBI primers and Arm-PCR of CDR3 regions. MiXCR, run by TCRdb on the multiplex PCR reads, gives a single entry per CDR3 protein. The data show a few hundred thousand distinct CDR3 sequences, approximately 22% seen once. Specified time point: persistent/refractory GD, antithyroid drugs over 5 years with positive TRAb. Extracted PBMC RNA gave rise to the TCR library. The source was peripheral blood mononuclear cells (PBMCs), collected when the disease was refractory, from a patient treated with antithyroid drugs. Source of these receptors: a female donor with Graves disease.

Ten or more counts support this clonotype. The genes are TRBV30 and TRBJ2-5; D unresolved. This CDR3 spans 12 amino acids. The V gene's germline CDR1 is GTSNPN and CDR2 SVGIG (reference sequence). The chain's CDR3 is CALVRYQETQYF. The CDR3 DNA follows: TGTGCGCTGGTGCGGTACCAAGAGACCCAGTACTTC.

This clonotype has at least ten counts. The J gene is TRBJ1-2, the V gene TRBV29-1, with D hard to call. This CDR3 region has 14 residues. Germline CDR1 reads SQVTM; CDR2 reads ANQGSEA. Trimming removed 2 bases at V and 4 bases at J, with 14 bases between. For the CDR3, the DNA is TGCAGCGTTGAAAGTCCGGGAGGATCCTATGGCTACACCTTC. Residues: CSVESPGGSYGYTF. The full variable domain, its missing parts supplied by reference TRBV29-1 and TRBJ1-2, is SAVISQKPSRDICQRGTSLTIQCQVDSQVTMMFWYRQQPGQSLTLIATANQGSEATYESGFVIDKFPISRPNLTFSTLTVSNMSPEDSSIYLCSVESPGGSYGYTFGSGTRLTVV.

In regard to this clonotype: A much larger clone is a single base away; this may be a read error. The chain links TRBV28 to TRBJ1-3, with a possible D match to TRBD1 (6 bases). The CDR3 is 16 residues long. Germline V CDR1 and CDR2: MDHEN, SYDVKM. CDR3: CASRRAATMDRDTTYF. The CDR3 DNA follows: TGTGCCAGCAGACGGGCCGCGACGATGGATAGGGACACCACATATTTT.

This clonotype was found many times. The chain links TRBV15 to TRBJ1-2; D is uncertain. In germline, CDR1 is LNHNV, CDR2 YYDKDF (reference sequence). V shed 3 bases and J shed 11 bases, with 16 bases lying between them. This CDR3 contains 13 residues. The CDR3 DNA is TGTGCCACCAGCAGCCGGGCAGGATCGAGGTACACCTTC. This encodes CATSSRAGSRYTF.

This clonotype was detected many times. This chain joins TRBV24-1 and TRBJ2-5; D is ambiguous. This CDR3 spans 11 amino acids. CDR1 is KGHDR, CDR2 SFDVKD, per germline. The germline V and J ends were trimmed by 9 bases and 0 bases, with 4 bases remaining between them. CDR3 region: CATQYQETQYF. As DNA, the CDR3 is TGTGCCACCCAGTACCAAGAGACCCAGTACTTC.

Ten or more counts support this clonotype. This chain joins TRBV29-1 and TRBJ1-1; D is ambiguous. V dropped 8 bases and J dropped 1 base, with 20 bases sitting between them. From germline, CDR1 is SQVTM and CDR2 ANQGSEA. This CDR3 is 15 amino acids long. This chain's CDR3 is CSCSTAQGSNTEAFF. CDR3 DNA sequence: TGCAGCTGCTCGACCGCCCAAGGGTCGAACACTGAAGCTTTCTTT.

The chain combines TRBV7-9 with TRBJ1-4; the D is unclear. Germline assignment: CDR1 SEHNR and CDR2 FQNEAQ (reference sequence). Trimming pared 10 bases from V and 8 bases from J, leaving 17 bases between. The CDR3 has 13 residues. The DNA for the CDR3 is TGTGCCACGGCCGCGGGCGGACGGGAAAAACTGTTTTTT. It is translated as CATAAGGREKLFF.

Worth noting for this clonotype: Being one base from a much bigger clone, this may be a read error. Here the CDR3 DNA reads TGTGCCAGCAGCTTGGCGGGGGAGGCCTCCCGGGAGGCCCAGTACTTC. It translates to CASSLAGEASREAQYF. The V gene is TRBV5-4, the J gene TRBJ2-5, with 7 nucleotides matching TRBD2. The CDR3 is made up of 16 amino acids. Germline assignment: CDR1 SGHNT and CDR2 YYREEE (reference sequence). The ends lost 0 bases at V and 9 bases at J; junction bases unmatched: 14.

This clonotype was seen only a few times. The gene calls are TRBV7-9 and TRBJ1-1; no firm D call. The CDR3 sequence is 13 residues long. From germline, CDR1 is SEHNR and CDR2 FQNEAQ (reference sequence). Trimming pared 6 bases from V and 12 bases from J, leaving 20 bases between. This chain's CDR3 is CASRSLEGGTTFF. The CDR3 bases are TGTGCCAGCAGATCTTTGGAGGGCGGAACGACTTTCTTT.

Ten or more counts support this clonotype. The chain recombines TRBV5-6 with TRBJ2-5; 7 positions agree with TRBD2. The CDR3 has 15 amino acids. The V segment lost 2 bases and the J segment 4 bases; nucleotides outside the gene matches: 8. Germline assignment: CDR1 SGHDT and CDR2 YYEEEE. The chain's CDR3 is CASSLKTSSGETQYF. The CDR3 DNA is TGTGCCAGCAGCTTAAAGACTAGCAGCGGAGAGACCCAGTACTTC.

The CDR3 is CAWSGAGGNTIYF. The CDR3 DNA reads TGTGCCTGGAGTGGGGCCGGTGGAAACACCATATATTTT. The chain links TRBV30 to TRBJ1-3; D unresolved. CDR1 and CDR2 (germline): GTSNPN, SVGIG (reference sequence). The V end lost 1 base, the J end lost 3 bases, and 7 bases lay between the germline ends. This CDR3 spans 13 amino acids.

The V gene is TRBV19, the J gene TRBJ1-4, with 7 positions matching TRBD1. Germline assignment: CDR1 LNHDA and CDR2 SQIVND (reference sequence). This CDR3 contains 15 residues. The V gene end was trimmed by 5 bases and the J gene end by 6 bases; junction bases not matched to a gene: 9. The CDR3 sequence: CASSPRDSEYEKLFF. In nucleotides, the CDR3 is TGTGCCAGTAGTCCGAGGGACAGCGAGTATGAAAAACTGTTTTTT.

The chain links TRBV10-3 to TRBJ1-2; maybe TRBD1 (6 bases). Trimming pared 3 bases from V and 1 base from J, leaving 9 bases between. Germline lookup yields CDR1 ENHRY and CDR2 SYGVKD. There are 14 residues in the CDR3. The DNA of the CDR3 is TGTGCCATCAGTGATAGGGGGAATAACTATGGCTACACCTTC. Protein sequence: CAISDRGNNYGYTF.

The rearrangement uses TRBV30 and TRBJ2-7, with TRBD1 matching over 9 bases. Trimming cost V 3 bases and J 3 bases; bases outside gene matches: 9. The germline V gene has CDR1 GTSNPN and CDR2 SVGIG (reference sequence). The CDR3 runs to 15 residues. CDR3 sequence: CAWREGTGPFYEQYF. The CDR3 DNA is TGTGCCTGGAGGGAGGGGACAGGGCCCTTCTACGAGCAGTACTTC. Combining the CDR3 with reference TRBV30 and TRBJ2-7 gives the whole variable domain SQTIHQWPATLVQPVGSPLSLECTVEGTSNPNLYWYRQAAGRGLQLLFYSVGIGQISSEVPQNLSASRPQDRQFILSSKKLLLSDSGFYLCAWREGTGPFYEQYFGPGTRLTVT.

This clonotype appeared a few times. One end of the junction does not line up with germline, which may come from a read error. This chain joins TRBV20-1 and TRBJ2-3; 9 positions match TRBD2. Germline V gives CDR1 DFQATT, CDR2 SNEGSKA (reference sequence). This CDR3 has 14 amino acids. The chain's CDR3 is CSARVAGESDTQYF. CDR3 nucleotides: TGCAGTGCCAGAGTAGCGGGAGAGTCAGATACGCAGTATTTT.

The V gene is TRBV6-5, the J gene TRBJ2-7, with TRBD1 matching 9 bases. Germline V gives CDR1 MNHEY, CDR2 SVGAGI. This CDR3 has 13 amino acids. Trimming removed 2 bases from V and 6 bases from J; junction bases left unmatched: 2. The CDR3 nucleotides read TGTGCCAGCAGTTACATGACAGGGGGCGAGCAGTACTTC. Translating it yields CASSYMTGGEQYF.

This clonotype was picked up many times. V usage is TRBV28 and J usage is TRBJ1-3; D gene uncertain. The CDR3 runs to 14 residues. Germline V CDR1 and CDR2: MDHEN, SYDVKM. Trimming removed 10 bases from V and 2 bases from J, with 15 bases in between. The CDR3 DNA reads TGTGCCACCTTGGGAGTTGGGACTGGAAACACCATATATTTT. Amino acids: CATLGVGTGNTIYF.

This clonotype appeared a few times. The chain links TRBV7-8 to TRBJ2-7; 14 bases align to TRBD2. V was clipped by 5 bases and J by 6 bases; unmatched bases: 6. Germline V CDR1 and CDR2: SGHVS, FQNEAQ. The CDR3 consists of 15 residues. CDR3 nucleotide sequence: TGTGCCAGCAGCCATGGACTAGCGGGAGGCGGCGAGCAGTACTTC. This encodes CASSHGLAGGGEQYF.

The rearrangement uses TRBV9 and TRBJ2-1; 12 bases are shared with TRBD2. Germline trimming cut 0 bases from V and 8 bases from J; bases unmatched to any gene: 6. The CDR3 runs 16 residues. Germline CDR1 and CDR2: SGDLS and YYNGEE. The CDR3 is CASSVDPSGGAHEQFF. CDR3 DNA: TGTGCCAGCAGCGTAGACCCTAGCGGGGGGGCCCATGAGCAGTTCTTC. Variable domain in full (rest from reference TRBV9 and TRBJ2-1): DSGVTQTPKHLITATGQRVTLRCSPRSGDLSVYWYQQSLDQGLQFLIQYYNGEERAKGNILERFSAQQFPDLHSELNLSSLELGDSALYFCASSVDPSGGAHEQFFGPGTRLTVL.

For the CDR3, the DNA is TGCAGTGCTAGTACCCAGGGACTAGCGGGCTCTATACAAGAGACCCAGTACTTC. Translation gives CSASTQGLAGSIQETQYF. This chain links TRBV20-1 with TRBJ2-5, with 12 bases lining up with TRBD2. CDR1 is DFQATT, CDR2 SNEGSKA, per germline (reference sequence). V trimming: 3 bases; J trimming: 2 bases; junction bases outside the gene matches: 13. This CDR3 contains 18 residues.